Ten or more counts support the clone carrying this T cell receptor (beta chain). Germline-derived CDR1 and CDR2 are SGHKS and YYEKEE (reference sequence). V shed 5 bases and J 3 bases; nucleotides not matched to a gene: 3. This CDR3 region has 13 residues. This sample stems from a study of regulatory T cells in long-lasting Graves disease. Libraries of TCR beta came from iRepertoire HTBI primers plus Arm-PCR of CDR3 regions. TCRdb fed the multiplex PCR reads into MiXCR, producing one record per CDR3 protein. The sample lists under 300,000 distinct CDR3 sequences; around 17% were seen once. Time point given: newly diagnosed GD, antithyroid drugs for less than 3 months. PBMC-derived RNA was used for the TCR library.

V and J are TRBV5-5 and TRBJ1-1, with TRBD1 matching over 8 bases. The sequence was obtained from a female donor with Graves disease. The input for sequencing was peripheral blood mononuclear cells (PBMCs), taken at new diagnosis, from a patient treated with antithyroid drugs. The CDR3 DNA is TGTGCCAGCAGTAAGGACAGGGACACTGAAGCTTTCTTT. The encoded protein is CASSKDRDTEAFF.